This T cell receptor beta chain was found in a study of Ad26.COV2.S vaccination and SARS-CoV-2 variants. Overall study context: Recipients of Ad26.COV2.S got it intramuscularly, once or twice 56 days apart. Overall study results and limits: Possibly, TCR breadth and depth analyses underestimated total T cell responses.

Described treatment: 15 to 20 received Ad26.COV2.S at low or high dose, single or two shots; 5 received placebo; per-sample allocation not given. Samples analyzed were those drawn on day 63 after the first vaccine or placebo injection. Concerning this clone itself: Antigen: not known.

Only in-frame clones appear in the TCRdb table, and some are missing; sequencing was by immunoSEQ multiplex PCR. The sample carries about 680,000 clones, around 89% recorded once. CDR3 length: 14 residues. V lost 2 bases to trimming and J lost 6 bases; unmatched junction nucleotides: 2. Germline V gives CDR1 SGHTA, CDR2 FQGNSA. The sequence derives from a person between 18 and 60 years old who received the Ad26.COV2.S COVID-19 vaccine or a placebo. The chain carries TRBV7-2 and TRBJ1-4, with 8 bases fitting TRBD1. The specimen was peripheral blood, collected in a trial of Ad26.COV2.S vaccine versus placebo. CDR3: CASSLTTGDEKLFF. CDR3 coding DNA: TGTGCCAGCAGCTTAACGACAGGGGATGAAAAACTGTTTTTT. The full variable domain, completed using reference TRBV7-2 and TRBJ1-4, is GAGVSQSPSNKVTEKGKDVELRCDPISGHTALYWYRQSLGQGLEFLIYFQGNSAPDKSGLPSDRFSAERTGGSVSTLTIQRTQQEDSAVYLCASSLTTGDEKLFFGSGTQLSVL.